These 9 T cell receptor beta chains came from one sample sequenced in a study of T cell repertoires in cytomegalovirus infection. Each CDR3 protein is one row after TCRdb ran MiXCR on the reads. The table lists hundreds of thousands of distinct CDR3 sequences, 35% to 40% of them singletons. Specimen: PBMCs. All receptors come from a human donor in good health (CMV status not recorded). Some clones in this sample may be carry-over from other donors' samples.

This clonotype was seen at least ten times. This rearrangement joins TRBV28 to TRBJ1-5; D possibly corresponds to TRBD1 (5 bases). The length of the CDR3 is 15 residues. Trimming removed 3 bases from V and 2 bases from J, with 11 bases in between. Germline CDR1 reads MDHEN; CDR2 reads SYDVKM. CDR3 DNA sequence: TGTGCCAGCAGTTTGCGGGGGAGGGGCAATCAGCCCCAGCATTTT. It is translated as CASSLRGRGNQPQHF.

The J gene is TRBJ1-5, the V gene TRBV6-2 or TRBV6-3; TRBD1 might be the D (5 bases). This CDR3 is 18 amino acids long. Germline loops: CDR1 MNHEY, CDR2 SVGEGT. Trimming cost V 0 bases and J 4 bases, with 19 bases left between them. The CDR3 DNA is TGTGCCAGCAGTTACTCGATTTGGGACCATTTCAATAATCAGCCCCAGCATTTT. Translating it yields CASSYSIWDHFNNQPQHF.

In this sample, this clonotype turned up a few times. The chain's CDR3 is CATRGPGGAETGELFF. CDR3 sequence (DNA): TGTGCCACCAGAGGCCCAGGGGGCGCGGAAACCGGGGAGCTGTTTTTT. The chain employs TRBV15 and TRBJ2-2; 8 bases map to TRBD1. Germline V lookup: CDR1 LNHNV, CDR2 YYDKDF (reference sequence). The ends lost 6 bases at V and 5 bases at J; junction bases unmatched: 11. This CDR3 comprises 16 residues. The variable domain in full, with the rest retrieved from reference TRBV15 and TRBJ2-2, is DAMVIQNPRYQVTQFGKPVTLSCSQTLNHNVMYWYQQKSSQAPKLLFHYYDKDFNNEADTPDNFQSRRPNTSFCFLDIRSPGLGDTAMYLCATRGPGGAETGELFFGEGSRLTVL.

The V gene is TRBV12-3 or TRBV12-4, the J gene TRBJ2-7, with 12 bases lining up with TRBD1. V shed 6 bases and J 6 bases; nucleotides not matched to a gene: 9. The length of the CDR3 is 15 residues. CDR3 in amino acids: CASRGGDRGRTEQYF. Written as DNA, the CDR3 is TGTGCCAGCAGGGGGGGGGACAGGGGGCGTACCGAGCAGTACTTC.

The gene calls are TRBV7-6 and TRBJ2-7; tentatively, D is TRBD1 or TRBD2 (5 bases each). CDR3 length equals 16 residues. Trimming shortened V by 4 bases and J by 2 bases, and 18 bases separated the two germline ends. Germline values: CDR1 SGHVS, CDR2 FNYEAQ. The CDR3 sequence is CASSYPARGRAYEQYF. The CDR3 DNA sequence: TGTGCCAGCAGCTACCCGGCAAGGGGACGAGCCTACGAGCAGTACTTC.

The table lists this clonotype with many counts. The chain employs TRBV7-2 and TRBJ2-1; D unclear. Germline V gene lookup returns CDR1 SGHTA and CDR2 FQGNSA. The CDR3 runs 13 residues. V shed 1 base and J shed 7 bases, with 8 bases lying between them. The CDR3 spells CASSLDFWNEQFF. The CDR3 nucleotides read TGTGCCAGCAGCTTAGATTTTTGGAATGAGCAGTTCTTC.

There are many counts of this clonotype. The rearrangement uses TRBV7-6 and TRBJ1-3, with 12 bases identical to TRBD1. Unmatched junction bases numbered 6, after V lost 6 bases and J lost 6 bases. This CDR3 contains 15 residues. Germline V gives CDR1 SGHVS, CDR2 FNYEAQ. Written as DNA, the CDR3 is TGTGCCAGCAGGACAGGGACAGGGGGCGAAAACACCATATATTTT. It translates to CASRTGTGGENTIYF.

This chain joins TRBV6-6 and TRBJ2-4; no definite D call. CDR3 length: 13 residues. Germline-derived CDR1 and CDR2 are MNHNY and SVGAGI (reference sequence). The germline V and J ends were trimmed by 6 bases and 1 base, with 7 bases remaining between them. CDR3 region: CASRLDAKNIQYF. The CDR3 region has the DNA TGTGCCAGCAGGTTAGATGCCAAAAACATTCAGTACTTC.

This clonotype appeared once. The chain is built from TRBV27 and TRBJ2-1; D gene ambiguous. V lost 2 bases and J lost 8, with 13 bases in between. This CDR3 is built from 14 residues. Germline CDR1 and CDR2: MNHEY and SMNVEV (reference sequence). CDR3 residues: CASSLGVRSDEQFF. In DNA form, the CDR3 reads TGTGCCAGCAGTTTAGGGGTTCGGAGCGATGAGCAGTTCTTC.